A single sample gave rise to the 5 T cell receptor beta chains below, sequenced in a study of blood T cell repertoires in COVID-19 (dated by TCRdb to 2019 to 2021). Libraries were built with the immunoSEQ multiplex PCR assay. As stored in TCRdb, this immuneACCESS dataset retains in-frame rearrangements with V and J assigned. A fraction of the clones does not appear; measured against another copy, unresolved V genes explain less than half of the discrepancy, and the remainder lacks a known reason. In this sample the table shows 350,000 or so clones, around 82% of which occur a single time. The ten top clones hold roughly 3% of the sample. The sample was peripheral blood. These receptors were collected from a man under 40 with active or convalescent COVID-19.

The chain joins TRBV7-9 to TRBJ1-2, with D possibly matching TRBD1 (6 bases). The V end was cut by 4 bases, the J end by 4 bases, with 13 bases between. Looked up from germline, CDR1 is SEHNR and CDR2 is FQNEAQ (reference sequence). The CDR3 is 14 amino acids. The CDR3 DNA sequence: TGTGCCAGCAGCTCTGAGGGGGACCCCTATGGCTACACCTTC. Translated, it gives CASSSEGDPYGYTF.

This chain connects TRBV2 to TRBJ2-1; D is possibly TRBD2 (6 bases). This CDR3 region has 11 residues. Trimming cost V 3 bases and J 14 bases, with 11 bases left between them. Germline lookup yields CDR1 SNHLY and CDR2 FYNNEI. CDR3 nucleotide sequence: TGTGCCAGCAGTGACGTCGGGAGAGAGTTCTTC. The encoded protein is CASSDVGREFF.

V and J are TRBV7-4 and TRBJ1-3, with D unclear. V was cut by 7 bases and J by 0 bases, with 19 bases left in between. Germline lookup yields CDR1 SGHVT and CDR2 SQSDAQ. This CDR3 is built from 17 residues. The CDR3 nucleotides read TGTGCCAGCAAGCTTAGTGCACAGACGTACTCTGGAAACACCATATATTTT. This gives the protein CASKLSAQTYSGNTIYF. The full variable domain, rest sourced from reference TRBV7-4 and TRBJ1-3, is GAGVSQSPRYKVAKRGRDVALRCDSISGHVTLYWYRQTLGQGSEVLTYSQSDAQRDKSGRPSGRFSAERPERSVSTLKIQRTEQGDSAVYLCASKLSAQTYSGNTIYFGEGSWLTVV.

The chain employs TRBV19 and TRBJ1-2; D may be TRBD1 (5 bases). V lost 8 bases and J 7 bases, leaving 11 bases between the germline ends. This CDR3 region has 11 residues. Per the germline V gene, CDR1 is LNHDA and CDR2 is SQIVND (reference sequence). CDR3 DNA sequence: TGTGCCAGTGATGGGACTCGTGGCTACACCTTC. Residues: CASDGTRGYTF.

The CDR3 spells CASSYTAGTNQPQHF. DNA of the CDR3: TGTGCCAGCAGTTACACGGCAGGGACTAATCAGCCCCAGCATTTT. V usage is TRBV6-5 and J usage is TRBJ1-5; tentatively, D is TRBD1 (5 bases). This CDR3 has 15 amino acids. Germline loops: CDR1 MNHEY, CDR2 SVGAGI. Trimming took 2 bases from V and 4 from J, leaving 12 bases between them.